This passage covers 14 T cell receptor beta chains from one sample sequenced in a study of T cell repertoires in cytomegalovirus infection. Their specific antigens are unknown. TCRdb analysed the reads with MiXCR anew, one entry per CDR3 protein. Of some 70,000 distinct CDR3 sequences listed, approximately 22% are singletons. Sequencing was carried out using PBMCs, sequenced either directly or after in vitro stimulation (not recorded which). The receptors stem from a human donor in good health (CMV status not recorded). Some clones in this sample may be carry-over from other donors' samples.

This clonotype has a count of ten or more. The chain joins TRBV4-3 to TRBJ1-5, with 7 bases aligning to TRBD1. The CDR3 extends over 15 amino acids. The trim removed 0 bases at V and 5 bases at J, leaving 4 bases unmatched. Germline V lookup: CDR1 LGHNA, CDR2 YSLEER. The CDR3 here is CASSQDQGEDQPQHF. CDR3 sequence (DNA): TGCGCCAGCAGCCAAGATCAGGGGGAAGATCAGCCCCAGCATTTT.

The table lists this clonotype with a few counts. The chain employs TRBV6-5 and TRBJ2-7, with TRBD1 matching 7 bases. Trimming took 6 bases from V and 4 from J; bases not matched to a gene: 6. Germline CDR1 reads MNHEY; CDR2 reads SVGAGI. CDR3 length: 13 amino acids. CDR3 in DNA: TGTGCCAGCAGAAGGGGACAGAATTACGAGCAGTACGTC. It translates to CASRRGQNYEQYV.

This clonotype was counted only a few times. CDR3 in amino acids: CASSAIFSGANVLTF. The CDR3 nucleotides read TGTGCCAGCAGCGCGATATTCTCTGGGGCCAACGTCCTGACTTTC. The chain couples TRBV7-2 to TRBJ2-6; D remains unclear. From germline, CDR1 is SGHTA and CDR2 FQGNSA. The V and J ends lost 5 bases and 0 bases respectively, with 8 bases between them. There are 15 residues in the CDR3.

This clonotype was recorded a few times. The genes are TRBV5-4 and TRBJ1-2; D is perhaps TRBD1 (6 bases). Looked up from germline, CDR1 is SGHNT and CDR2 is YYREEE (reference sequence). Trimming took off 4 bases at V and 5 bases at J, with 15 bases between the two ends. This CDR3 is built from 14 residues. The CDR3 region is CASSTRNREYGYTF. CDR3 sequence (DNA): TGTGCCAGCAGCACGCGGAACAGGGAATATGGCTACACCTTC.

This clonotype has just a few counts. This chain links TRBV12-3 or TRBV12-4 with TRBJ1-2, with D maybe TRBD1 (5 bases). The CDR3 extends over 14 amino acids. V lost 4 bases, J lost 0 bases, and 9 bases lay in between. CDR3 DNA sequence: TGTGCCAGCAGTTGGGACGAGGCTAACTATGGCTACACCTTC. Translating gives CASSWDEANYGYTF.

The rearrangement links TRBV15 to TRBJ2-3; perhaps TRBD2 as D (5 bases). V was pared by 8 bases and J by 0 bases, with 6 bases between. Germline-derived CDR1 and CDR2 are LNHNV and YYDKDF (reference sequence). The CDR3 is 12 amino acids. As DNA, the CDR3 is TGTGCCACCGGACTGAGCACAGATACGCAGTATTTT. Its protein product is CATGLSTDTQYF. Together with reference TRBV15 and TRBJ2-3, the CDR3 gives the full variable domain: DAMVIQNPRYQVTQFGKPVTLSCSQTLNHNVMYWYQQKSSQAPKLLFHYYDKDFNNEADTPDNFQSRRPNTSFCFLDIRSPGLGDTAMYLCATGLSTDTQYFGPGTRLTVL.

This clonotype was observed at least ten times. The chain couples TRBV7-2 to TRBJ2-1; a weak D match, TRBD1 (5 bases). This CDR3 region has 12 residues. Germline V gene lookup returns CDR1 SGHTA and CDR2 FQGNSA. With 5 bases removed from V and 7 bases from J, the gap between germline ends came to 9 bases. The CDR3 loop reads CASSSRGNEQFF. CDR3 in DNA: TGTGCCAGCAGCAGTAGGGGAAATGAGCAGTTCTTC.

A word on this clonotype: A read error may produce the germline difference seen at one junction end. The rearrangement uses TRBV7-9 and TRBJ1-2; no definite D call. The CDR3 loop spans 13 amino acids. The V gene's germline CDR1 is SEHNR and CDR2 FQNEAQ (reference sequence). DNA of the CDR3: TGTGCCAGCAGCTTAGAGAGTAGCGGTGGCTACGCCTTC. Translated, it gives CASSLESSGGYAF. Together with reference TRBV7-9 and TRBJ1-2, the CDR3 gives the full variable domain: DTGVSQNPRHKITKRGQNVTFRCDPISEHNRLYWYRQTLGQGPEFLTYFQNEAQLEKSRLLSDRFSAERPKGSFSTLEIQRTEQGDSAMYLCASSLESSGGYAFGSGTRLTVV.

The chain joins TRBV5-1 to TRBJ2-5, with 9 bases that match TRBD2. V dropped 4 bases and J dropped 5; count of bases not matched to a gene: 9. The germline V gene has CDR1 SGHRS and CDR2 YFSETQ. The CDR3 consists of 15 residues. This chain's CDR3 is CASSPIAGARETQYF. CDR3 DNA: TGCGCCAGCAGCCCCATAGCGGGAGCTCGGGAGACCCAGTACTTC. The full variable domain, rest sourced from reference TRBV5-1 and TRBJ2-5, is KAGVTQTPRYLIKTRGQQVTLSCSPISGHRSVSWYQQTPGQGLQFLFEYFSETQRNKGNFPGRFSGRQFSNSRSEMNVSTLELGDSALYLCASSPIAGARETQYFGPGTRLLVL.

This clonotype was observed at least ten times. The V call is TRBV7-2, the J call TRBJ2-5; 11 bases line up with TRBD2. Looked up from germline, CDR1 is SGHTA and CDR2 is FQGNSA. Trimming took 5 bases from V and 5 from J; bases not matched to a gene: 7. The CDR3 runs 15 residues. As DNA, the CDR3 is TGTGCCAGCAGCCGAAGTAGCGGGGGGGTGGAGACCCAGTACTTC. Encoded protein: CASSRSSGGVETQYF.

The J gene is TRBJ2-1, the V gene TRBV7-2; D might be TRBD1 or TRBD2, each matching 6 bases. Germline loops: CDR1 SGHTA, CDR2 FQGNSA. The CDR3 has 16 amino acids. V shed 4 bases and J shed 3 bases, with 16 bases lying between them. The CDR3 DNA reads as TGTGCCAGCAGCTCCCAGGGTAGGGGGGTCTACAATGAGCAGTTCTTC. This sequence encodes CASSSQGRGVYNEQFF.

V and J are TRBV27 and TRBJ1-1, with 7 nucleotides matching TRBD1. Germline V gene sequence: CDR1 MNHEY, CDR2 SMNVEV (reference sequence). The length of the CDR3 is 15 residues. The V and J ends lost 6 bases and 0 bases, in that order; junction bases with no gene match: 7. The CDR3 DNA sequence: TGTGCCAGCAGCTGGGACAGCGGGATGAACACTGAAGCTTTCTTT. Protein product: CASSWDSGMNTEAFF.

This clonotype was picked up many times. The chain is built from TRBV14 and TRBJ1-2, with 7 bases matching TRBD1. With 4 bases clipped from V and 5 bases from J, the junction kept 22 bases outside the gene matches. The V gene's germline CDR1 is SGHDN and CDR2 FVKESK. This CDR3 has 19 residues. The CDR3 region has the DNA TGTGCCAGCAGCCCCATAGGAGACAGGGAAACTCGAGATGGTTATGGCTACACCTTC. Protein product: CASSPIGDRETRDGYGYTF.

This clonotype has at least ten counts. In nucleotides, the CDR3 is TGTGCCAGCAAAAGGGGTAACAGGGACCATGGCTACACCTTC. Amino acids: CASKRGNRDHGYTF. The chain has TRBV6-1 and TRBJ1-2, with D perhaps matching TRBD1 (6 bases). CDR1 is MNHNS and CDR2 is SASEGT in the germline V gene. V was trimmed by 7 bases and J by 6 bases, leaving 18 bases between them. This CDR3 is 14 amino acids long.